This passage covers 3 T cell receptor beta chains from one sample sequenced in a study of blood T cell repertoires in COVID-19 (dated by TCRdb to 2020 to 2022). The protocol used for the library was the immunoSEQ multiplex PCR assay. Drawn from immuneACCESS, this table holds only the in-frame rearrangements with V and J called that TCRdb kept. Clones are partly lost; checked studies trace under half to an unresolved V gene and leave the rest unexplained. In this sample the table shows approximately 190,000 clones, nearly 90% of which occur a single time. 5% to 7.5% of the sample is held by the ten biggest clonotypes. The specimen was peripheral blood. The source of these receptors is a woman aged 40 to 50 who had recovered from COVID-19.

CDR3 sequence reads: CASSSKREIGADTQYF. The CDR3 bases are TGTGCCAGCAGTTCGAAGCGGGAGATAGGGGCAGATACGCAGTATTTT. This rearrangement joins TRBV6-6 to TRBJ2-3, with TRBD2 matching over 8 bases. This CDR3 is 16 amino acids long. Germline loops: CDR1 MNHNY, CDR2 SVGAGI (reference sequence). Losses at the gene ends were 4 bases for V and 4 bases for J; bases not matched to a gene: 10.

This clone has a handful of counts. The chain combines TRBV4-3 with TRBJ2-1; a weak D match, TRBD2 (5 bases). The CDR3 extends over 16 amino acids. Germline CDR1 and CDR2: LGHNA and YSLEER. Trimming stripped 1 base from V and 6 bases from J, with 16 bases between. CDR3 region: CASSQGSGNLFNEQFF. The CDR3 bases are TGCGCCAGCAGCCAAGGGTCGGGGAACCTTTTCAATGAGCAGTTCTTC.

This clone was found a few times. The V gene is TRBV12-3 or TRBV12-4, the J gene TRBJ1-2; no clear D. CDR3 length equals 12 residues. Trimming pared 3 bases from V and 8 bases from J, leaving 10 bases between. The DNA of the CDR3 is TGTGCCAGCAGTTTTGTGCCGGGAGGCTACACCTTC. This gives the protein CASSFVPGGYTF.